This TCR beta chain was sequenced for a study of T cells in Graves' hyperthyroidism and ophthalmopathy. General study findings and limits: By a 13 V-J model, ophthalmopathy was set apart from stable hyperthyroidism. Blood also carried most thyroid clonotypes expanded above 0.001.

Uncontrolled infection, other autoimmune disease, pregnancy or lactation led to exclusion. The CDR3 sequence is 13 residues long. Trimming removed 1 base at V and 4 bases at J, with 10 bases between. In germline, CDR1 is SQVTM, CDR2 ANQGSEA. The investigators amplified TCR beta CDR3 regions from RNA transcripts. The primer set for the first-round RT-PCR of the TCR CDR3 was HTBI. TCRdb itself ran the multiplex PCR reads through MiXCR, one entry per CDR3 protein. The table shows about 560,000 distinct CDR3 sequences, with approximately 44% occurring only once. Worth noting for this clonotype: Antigen specificity is unknown.

The sample was peripheral blood or thyroid tissue (not recorded which). The clonotype was recovered from a woman aged 18-35 years with Graves' hyperthyroidism. The rearrangement links TRBV29-1 to TRBJ1-2, with a weak D call TRBD1 (6 bases). CDR3 sequence (DNA): TGCAGCGTTGAAGTCAGGGGCGGCTATGGCTACACCTTC. It encodes CSVEVRGGYGYTF.